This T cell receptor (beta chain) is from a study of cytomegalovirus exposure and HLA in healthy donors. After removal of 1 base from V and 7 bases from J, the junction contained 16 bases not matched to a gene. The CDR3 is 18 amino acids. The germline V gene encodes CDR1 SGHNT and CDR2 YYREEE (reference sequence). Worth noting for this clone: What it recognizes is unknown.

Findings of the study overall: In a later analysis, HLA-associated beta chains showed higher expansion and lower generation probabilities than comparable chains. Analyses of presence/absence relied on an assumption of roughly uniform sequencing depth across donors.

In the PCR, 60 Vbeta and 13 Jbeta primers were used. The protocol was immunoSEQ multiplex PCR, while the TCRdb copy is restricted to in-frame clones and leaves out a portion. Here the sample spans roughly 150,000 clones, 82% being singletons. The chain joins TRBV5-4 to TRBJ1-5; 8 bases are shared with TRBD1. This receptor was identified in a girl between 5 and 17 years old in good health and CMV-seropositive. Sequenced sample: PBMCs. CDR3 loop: CASSLRPLPGQGGQPQHF. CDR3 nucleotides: TGTGCCAGCAGCTTGCGACCACTACCCGGACAGGGCGGGCAGCCCCAGCATTTT.